Each of the 5 T cell receptor beta chains below was sequenced from the same sample in a study of early T cells in non-severe SARS-CoV-2 infection. TCRdb called the 5' RACE reads again in MiXCR, with one record for every CDR3 protein. The sample lists 100,000 to 130,000 distinct CDR3 sequences, over 8.5% occurring once. Source material: whole blood. These receptors all come from an adult who was a healthcare worker with PCR-confirmed SARS-CoV-2 infection or an uninfected control (not recorded which).

This clonotype has a handful of counts. The rearrangement links TRBV5-1 to TRBJ1-2; D is ambiguous. CDR3 length: 16 amino acids. Looked up from germline, CDR1 is SGHRS and CDR2 is YFSETQ. The V end was cut by 0 bases, the J end by 8 bases, with 20 bases between. DNA for the CDR3: TGCGCCAGCAGCTTGGATGGCCAGGTCATCACGGGCGGCTACACCTTC. This translates into CASSLDGQVITGGYTF.

This clonotype was seen repeatedly, ten times or more. The chain uses TRBV30 and TRBJ1-1; no reliable D call. Germline-derived CDR1 and CDR2 are GTSNPN and SVGIG (reference sequence). CDR3 size: 13 residues. The germline V and J ends were trimmed by 0 bases and 1 base, with 6 bases remaining between them. The CDR3 sequence: CAWSVGRNTEAFF. CDR3 coding DNA: TGTGCCTGGAGTGTTGGGAGGAACACTGAAGCTTTCTTT. The variable domain in full, completed from reference TRBV30 and TRBJ1-1, reads SQTIHQWPATLVQPVGSPLSLECTVEGTSNPNLYWYRQAAGRGLQLLFYSVGIGQISSEVPQNLSASRPQDRQFILSSKKLLLSDSGFYLCAWSVGRNTEAFFGQGTRLTVV.

The table lists this clonotype with a few counts. The CDR3 DNA sequence: TGTGCCAGCTCCTGGACCGGGGGGGACAATGAGCAGTTCTTC. Amino acids: CASSWTGGDNEQFF. This chain links TRBV28 with TRBJ2-1; 8 bases are a match to TRBD2. The CDR3 totals 14 residues. The germline gives CDR1 MDHEN, CDR2 SYDVKM. The V and J ends lost 8 bases and 5 bases, in that order; junction bases with no gene match: 8. The whole variable domain, filled in from reference TRBV28 and TRBJ2-1, reads DVKVTQSSRYLVKRTGEKVFLECVQDMDHENMFWYRQDPGLGLRLIYFSYDVKMKEKGDIPEGYSVSREKKERFSLILESASTNQTSMYLCASSWTGGDNEQFFGPGTRLTVL.

This chain joins TRBV14 and TRBJ2-2; D is ambiguous. CDR3 length: 15 residues. Germline-derived CDR1 and CDR2 are SGHDN and FVKESK. V dropped 4 bases and J dropped 0 bases, with 9 bases sitting between them. Here the CDR3 reads CASSRLGANTGELFF. CDR3 DNA sequence: TGTGCCAGCAGCCGATTAGGTGCGAACACCGGGGAGCTGTTTTTT.

The V gene is TRBV14, the J gene TRBJ2-1, with 9 positions matching TRBD2. CDR1 and CDR2 from the germline V gene are SGHDN and FVKESK. CDR3 length: 17 amino acids. J gave up 10 bases and V 0 bases, and 13 bases lay outside the gene matches. CDR3 residues: CASSQERWVAGVNEQFF. Written as DNA, the CDR3 is TGTGCCAGCAGCCAAGAAAGATGGGTAGCGGGAGTAAACGAGCAGTTCTTC.